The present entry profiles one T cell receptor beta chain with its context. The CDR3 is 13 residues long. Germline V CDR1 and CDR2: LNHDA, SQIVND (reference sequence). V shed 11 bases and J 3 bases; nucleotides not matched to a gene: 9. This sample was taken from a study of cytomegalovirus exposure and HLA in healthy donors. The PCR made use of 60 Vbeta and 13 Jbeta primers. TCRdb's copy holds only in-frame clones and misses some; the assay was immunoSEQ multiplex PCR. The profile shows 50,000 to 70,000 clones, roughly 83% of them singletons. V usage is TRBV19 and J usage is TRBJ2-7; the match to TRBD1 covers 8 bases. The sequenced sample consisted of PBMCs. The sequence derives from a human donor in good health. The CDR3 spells CASGQGSGYEQYF. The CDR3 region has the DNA TGTGCCTCTGGACAGGGCTCTGGCTACGAGCAGTACTTC.